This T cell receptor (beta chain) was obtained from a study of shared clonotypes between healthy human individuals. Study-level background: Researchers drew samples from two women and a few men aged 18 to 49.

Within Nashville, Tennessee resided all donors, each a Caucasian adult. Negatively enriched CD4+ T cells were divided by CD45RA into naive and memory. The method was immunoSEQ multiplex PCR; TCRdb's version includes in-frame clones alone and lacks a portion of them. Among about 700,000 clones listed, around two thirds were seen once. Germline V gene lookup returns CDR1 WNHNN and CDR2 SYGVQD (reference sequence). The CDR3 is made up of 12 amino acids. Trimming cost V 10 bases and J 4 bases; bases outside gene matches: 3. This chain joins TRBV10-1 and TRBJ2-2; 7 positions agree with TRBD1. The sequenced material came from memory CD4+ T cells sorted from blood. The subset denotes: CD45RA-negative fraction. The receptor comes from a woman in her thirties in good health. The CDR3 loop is CATPGGTGELFF. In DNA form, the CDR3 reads TGCGCCACCCCAGGGGGCACCGGGGAGCTGTTTTTT.